These 25 T cell receptor beta chains came from one sample sequenced in a study of blood T cells in healthy people across ages. With a J-beta primer mix and a sample-barcoded 5' primer, a second PCR ran about 7 to 11 cycles. A single record per CDR3 protein comes from TCRdb applying MiXCR to the 5' RACE reads. The sample has some 920,000 distinct CDR3 sequences; roughly 51% are singletons. Sequencing used blood. The receptors were gathered from a woman aged 60 to 75 in good health.

In its sample, this clonotype was seen a few times. The V and J genes are TRBV5-1 and TRBJ2-1; D is unclear. From germline, CDR1 is SGHRS and CDR2 YFSETQ. The CDR3 runs to 13 residues. V lost 2 bases to trimming and J lost 8 bases, with 11 bases between them. CDR3 nucleotides: TGCGCCAGCAGCTTACCCCAAGGGTATGAGCAGTTCTTC. As protein: CASSLPQGYEQFF.

The genes are TRBV7-8 and TRBJ2-3, with TRBD2 matching over 7 bases. CDR1 is SGHVS, CDR2 FQNEAQ, per germline. V shed 6 bases and J 2 bases; nucleotides not matched to a gene: 8. The CDR3 spans 15 residues. Here the CDR3 reads CASSVWGGITDTQYF. The DNA for the CDR3 is TGTGCCAGCAGTGTTTGGGGGGGGATCACAGATACGCAGTATTTT.

V usage is TRBV20-1 and J usage is TRBJ1-5; TRBD1 agrees at 8 bases. The CDR3 consists of 16 residues. Trimming took 1 base from V and 6 from J; bases not matched to a gene: 11. From germline, CDR1 is DFQATT and CDR2 SNEGSKA (reference sequence). CDR3 residues: CSARALTGGAPQPQHF. The CDR3 DNA is TGCAGTGCTAGAGCTTTAACAGGGGGGGCCCCTCAGCCCCAGCATTTT.

In this sample, this clonotype turned up a few times. The V call is TRBV6-2 or TRBV6-3, the J call TRBJ1-5; D call uncertain. Per the germline V gene, CDR1 is MNHEY and CDR2 is SVGEGT. Deletions cut 2 bases from V and 3 bases from J, with 5 bases between. This CDR3 is built from 13 residues. The CDR3 nucleotides read TGTGCCAGCAGTTACAGGACCAATCAGCCCCAGCATTTT. Translated, it gives CASSYRTNQPQHF.

The chain couples TRBV29-1 to TRBJ2-7; D not certain. CDR3 size: 11 residues. CDR1 and CDR2 from the germline V gene are SQVTM and ANQGSEA. V was pared by 5 bases and J by 6 bases, with 11 bases between. CDR3 region: CSVFLGSEQYF. CDR3 in DNA: TGCAGCGTTTTTTTAGGCAGCGAGCAGTACTTC.

V and J are TRBV29-1 and TRBJ2-7; D might be TRBD1 (5 bases). V was cut by 6 bases and J by 5 bases, with 17 bases left in between. Germline V lookup: CDR1 SQVTM, CDR2 ANQGSEA. The CDR3 consists of 13 residues. CDR3 amino acids: CSVPDSFRNEQYF. The CDR3 DNA reads as TGCAGCGTGCCCGACAGTTTTCGCAACGAGCAGTACTTC.

The rearrangement joins TRBV11-2 to TRBJ2-5, with D tentatively TRBD1 or TRBD2 (5 bases each). The CDR3 is 17 residues long. Germline V gene data show CDR1 as SGHAT and CDR2 as FQNNGV. The germline V and J ends were trimmed by 5 bases and 0 bases, with 19 bases remaining between them. CDR3 protein: CASSPEWGTPDQETQYF. CDR3 DNA sequence: TGTGCCAGCAGCCCCGAGTGGGGGACCCCCGACCAAGAGACCCAGTACTTC.

CDR3 residues: CASSQATLGTETQYF. The CDR3 DNA is TGTGCCAGCAGCCAAGCCACGCTGGGAACGGAGACCCAGTACTTC. The chain combines TRBV3-1 with TRBJ2-5, with no clear D. The CDR3 extends over 15 amino acids. The germline CDR1 and CDR2 sequences are LGHDT and YNNKEL (reference sequence). V was pared by 1 base and J by 5 bases, with 14 bases between.

The chain is built from TRBV20-1 and TRBJ2-3, with 8 bases matching TRBD1. The germline V gene has CDR1 DFQATT and CDR2 SNEGSKA (reference sequence). V shed 4 bases and J 1 base; nucleotides not matched to a gene: 4. The CDR3 has 14 amino acids. The CDR3 reads CSATPGQGTDTQYF. CDR3 coding DNA: TGCAGTGCTACTCCGGGACAGGGCACAGATACGCAGTATTTT.

There are a few counts of this clonotype. The gene calls are TRBV7-2 and TRBJ2-1, with D maybe TRBD2 (6 bases). V shed 6 bases and J shed 9 bases, with 12 bases lying between them. Germline V gives CDR1 SGHTA, CDR2 FQGNSA. The CDR3 has 12 amino acids. The CDR3 coding sequence is TGTGCCAGCAGTCGTTTCGGGGGTGAGCAGTTCTTC. This translates into CASSRFGGEQFF.

The chain combines TRBV7-2 with TRBJ2-7; TRBD2 is a possible D gene (6 bases). TRBJ2-5 explains the end of the DNA better; the J call may be wrong. Germline CDR1 is SGHTA and CDR2 is FQGNSA. This CDR3 spans 14 amino acids. CDR3 sequence: CASSPLASAGTQYF. CDR3 nucleotide sequence: TGTGCCAGCAGTCCCCTAGCGTCGGCGGGGACCCAGTACTTC.

This chain joins TRBV4-2 and TRBJ1-2; TRBD1 might be the D (5 bases). With 0 bases removed from V and 1 base from J, the gap between germline ends came to 12 bases. This CDR3 contains 16 residues. Germline V CDR1 and CDR2: LGHNA, YNFKEQ. The CDR3 spells CASSQELGGSNYGYTF. Written as DNA, the CDR3 is TGTGCCAGCAGCCAAGAATTGGGGGGAAGTAACTATGGCTACACCTTC.

The chain employs TRBV6-6 and TRBJ2-5, with 7 bases that match TRBD2. The J segment lost 9 bases and the V segment lost 1 base, leaving 5 bases of the junction unmatched. The germline gives CDR1 MNHNY, CDR2 SVGAGI (reference sequence). This CDR3 spans 13 amino acids. The CDR3 sequence: CASSYFRGEAQYF. In DNA, the CDR3 is TGTGCCAGCAGTTACTTTCGGGGGGAGGCCCAGTACTTC.

About this clonotype: A read error may explain this, as a much larger clone is one base away. The chain recombines TRBV27 with TRBJ2-7, with D tentatively TRBD1 (5 bases). The CDR3 consists of 13 residues. Trimming left V 6 bases short and J 6 bases short, with 15 bases between. CDR1 is MNHEY and CDR2 is SMNVEV in the germline V gene (reference sequence). The CDR3 DNA reads as TGTGCCAGCAGGGGGCAGACCTCCGCCGAGCAGTACTTC. Encoded protein: CASRGQTSAEQYF.

This clonotype was found a few times. This chain uses TRBV20-1 with TRBJ2-7; 14 bases are a match to TRBD2. The CDR3 extends over 17 amino acids. The V segment lost 5 bases and the J segment 3 bases; nucleotides outside the gene matches: 12. Per the germline V gene, CDR1 is DFQATT and CDR2 is SNEGSKA (reference sequence). The CDR3 here is CSAPTTSGRARFYEQYF. CDR3 sequence (DNA): TGCAGTGCTCCCACGACTAGCGGGAGGGCCAGGTTCTACGAGCAGTACTTC.

The chain employs TRBV18 and TRBJ1-2; 10 bases line up with TRBD1. CDR3 length equals 14 residues. V lost 5 bases and J lost 4; bases outside the gene matches: 4. Germline CDR1 reads KGHSH; CDR2 reads LQKENI. The CDR3 nucleotides are TGTGCCAGCTCATCCGGGACAGGGGCCTATGGCTACACCTTC. It is translated as CASSSGTGAYGYTF.

In this sample, this clonotype turned up a few times. The J gene is TRBJ2-1, the V gene TRBV12-3 or TRBV12-4; D possibly uses TRBD1 or TRBD2 (5 bases each). The CDR3 consists of 15 residues. Trimming removed 3 bases from V and 6 bases from J, with 15 bases in between. The CDR3 nucleotides are TGTGCCAGCAGTTTCAGGTCTGGGGGTGTCAATGAGCAGTTCTTC. It yields the protein CASSFRSGGVNEQFF.

This clonotype was recorded a few times. The rearrangement joins TRBV29-1 to TRBJ2-1; no reliable D call. The V and J ends lost 0 bases and 5 bases respectively, with 8 bases between them. Germline loops: CDR1 SQVTM, CDR2 ANQGSEA. The CDR3 contains 13 residues. The CDR3 protein is CSVEELANNEQFF. CDR3 coding DNA: TGCAGCGTTGAAGAACTGGCTAACAATGAGCAGTTCTTC.

In this sample, this clonotype turned up once. The germline gene is not matched at one end of the junction; a read error may be the cause. The chain uses TRBV27 and TRBJ2-7; D is uncertain. The germline CDR1 and CDR2 sequences are MNHEY and SMNVEV (reference sequence). The CDR3 loop spans 15 amino acids. The CDR3 nucleotides are TGTGCCGGCAGTTCGCCCGCAGCAGGCTCCTACGAGCAGTACTTC. Translated, it gives CAGSSPAAGSYEQYF.

Comment on this clonotype: Mismatch with germline at one junction end may stem from a read error. This sequence joins TRBV7-2 and TRBJ1-4; D call uncertain. There are 14 residues in the CDR3. CDR1 is SGHTA and CDR2 is FQGNSA in the germline V gene. CDR3 residues: CASSLSSSNEELFF. CDR3 nucleotides: TGTGCCAGCAGCTTAAGCTCCTCTAATGAAGAACTGTTTTTT.

The rearrangement joins TRBV7-9 to TRBJ2-2; 9 bases map to TRBD1. Germline V gene data show CDR1 as SEHNR and CDR2 as FQNEAQ (reference sequence). The V gene end was trimmed by 0 bases and the J gene end by 7 bases; junction bases not matched to a gene: 3. CDR3 length: 15 residues. DNA for the CDR3: TGTGCCAGCAGCTTAGCTGGACAGGGGCGCGGGGAGCTGTTTTTT. Translated: CASSLAGQGRGELFF.

The chain is built from TRBV12-3 or TRBV12-4 and TRBJ1-6, with TRBD1 identical over 9 bases. The junction had 3 bases not matched to a gene; V was cut back by 5 bases and J by 7 bases. This CDR3 is 14 amino acids long. CDR3 sequence reads: CASSPTGGNSPLHF. DNA of the CDR3: TGTGCCAGCAGTCCGACAGGGGGAAATTCACCCCTCCACTTT.

This clonotype was counted only a few times. The genes are TRBV27 and TRBJ2-7; D might be TRBD2 (5 bases). Germline V gene data show CDR1 as MNHEY and CDR2 as SMNVEV (reference sequence). The CDR3 loop spans 13 amino acids. The V end lost 7 bases, the J end lost 3 bases, and 13 bases lay between the germline ends. The CDR3 region is CASKSGASYEQYF. CDR3 DNA: TGTGCCAGCAAGAGCGGAGCGAGCTACGAGCAGTACTTC.

The V gene is TRBV4-1, the J gene TRBJ1-4; TRBD1 matches 7 bases. This CDR3 is 14 amino acids long. Germline V lookup: CDR1 MGHRA, CDR2 YSYEKL. Trimming removed 7 bases from V and 8 bases from J; junction bases left unmatched: 10. The CDR3 DNA reads as TGCGCCAGCACGAACAGGGGACGAGGAGAAAAACTGTTTTTT. This translates into CASTNRGRGEKLFF.

V and J are TRBV9 and TRBJ2-6; D call uncertain. V was clipped by 0 bases and J by 0 bases, with 13 bases between them. CDR1 and CDR2 (germline): SGDLS, YYNGEE. The CDR3 loop spans 18 amino acids. Here the CDR3 DNA reads TGTGCCAGCAGCGTAGACCCCCCCAAGCACTCTGGGGCCAACGTCCTGACTTTC. This codes for CASSVDPPKHSGANVLTF.